This TCR beta chain originates from a study of blood T cell repertoires in COVID-19. Study in general: The United States, Italy and Spain provided the acute and convalescent COVID-19 samples. T cells, B-cell-depleted T cells, or PBMCs provided the cDNA or gDNA that served as material.

Germline V lookup: CDR1 SGHDT, CDR2 YYEEEE. J gave up 2 bases and V 0 bases, and 2 bases lay outside the gene matches. This CDR3 has 14 residues. Per the study methods: The authors estimated nucleated cell counts from reference gene primer amplification. TCRdb's copy holds only in-frame clones and misses some; the assay was immunoSEQ multiplex PCR. That table supplies the V and J calls and clone size; D and trimming were determined from the DNA. This sample has 75,000 to 95,000 clones; around four fifths occur once, and the top ten carry 3% to 4%. The clonotype originates from a middle-aged man with acute or convalescent COVID-19. The material sequenced was peripheral blood. The rearrangement joins TRBV5-6 to TRBJ2-7, with TRBD1 matching over 7 bases. Here the CDR3 DNA reads TGTGCCAGCAGCTTGGGACAGGGAGCCTACGAGCAGTACTTC. Encoded protein: CASSLGQGAYEQYF.